The source of this T cell receptor (beta chain) is a study of cytomegalovirus exposure and HLA in healthy donors. Study details: A subsequent analysis stated that the approximately 110 validation repertoires were run on the same platform as the roughly 670 first-cohort repertoires.

A note on this clone: What it binds is unknown.

Sequencing used immunoSEQ multiplex PCR; TCRdb keeps in-frame clones, though not all of them. The sample includes roughly 120,000 clones, roughly 90% of them seen just once. Between the trimmed V and J ends, which lost 3 bases and 3 bases, there was a span of 11 bases. The CDR3 is 14 residues long. Germline V gene data show CDR1 as LNHNV and CDR2 as YYDKDF (reference sequence). Broader study findings: Most TCR sequences were uncommon, yet certain public TCRs appeared in many donors. As confirmed in vitro, three CMV-associated chains were specific for CMV antigens.

The TCR was taken from a woman aged 18-29 years in good health and CMV-seropositive. This sequence joins TRBV15 and TRBJ1-1; tentative D call: TRBD1 (5 bases). Specimen: PBMCs. Here the CDR3 reads CATSRDKRYTEAFF. CDR3 in DNA: TGTGCCACCAGCAGGGACAAGAGATACACTGAAGCTTTCTTT. Combining the CDR3 with reference TRBV15 and TRBJ1-1 gives the whole variable domain DAMVIQNPRYQVTQFGKPVTLSCSQTLNHNVMYWYQQKSSQAPKLLFHYYDKDFNNEADTPDNFQSRRPNTSFCFLDIRSPGLGDTAMYLCATSRDKRYTEAFFGQGTRLTVV.